Presented here are 11 T cell receptor beta chains from one specimen sequenced in a study of blood T cell repertoires in COVID-19. Clones were read by immunoSEQ multiplex PCR, and TCRdb kept only the in-frame ones, dropping some. Among roughly 150,000 clones listed, 65% to 90% were seen once. Sequenced sample: peripheral blood. The receptors were sampled from a man in his fifties with acute or convalescent COVID-19.

The rearrangement links TRBV3-1 (or the pseudogene TRBV3-2) to TRBJ1-1, with D possibly being TRBD1 (5 bases). V lost 4 bases to trimming and J lost 7 bases, with 22 bases between them. The germline CDR1 and CDR2 sequences are LGHDT and YNNKEL (reference sequence). The CDR3 runs 16 residues. CDR3: CASSPGRADRFGEAFF. In DNA form, the CDR3 reads TGTGCCAGCAGCCCTGGCAGGGCAGATCGGTTCGGTGAAGCTTTCTTT.

This clone was found once. The rearrangement uses TRBV12-3 or TRBV12-4 and TRBJ2-7; D ambiguous. CDR3 length: 12 amino acids. Trimming shortened V by 3 bases and J by 6 bases, and 9 bases separated the two germline ends. In DNA form, the CDR3 reads TGTGCCAGCAGTTTTAGGTACAGCGAGCAGTACTTC. It encodes CASSFRYSEQYF.

This rearrangement joins TRBV5-1 to TRBJ1-1; D is ambiguous. V lost 2 bases to trimming and J lost 5 bases, with 13 bases between them. This CDR3 is built from 14 residues. The V gene's germline CDR1 is SGHRS and CDR2 YFSETQ. CDR3 protein: CASSFGQVETEAFF. CDR3 nucleotide sequence: TGCGCCAGCAGCTTTGGTCAGGTGGAAACTGAAGCTTTCTTT.

CDR3 protein: CATSRDRADWETQYF. For the CDR3, the DNA is TGTGCCACCAGCAGAGACCGTGCAGATTGGGAGACCCAGTACTTC. The chain uses TRBV15 and TRBJ2-5; no definite D call. V lost 0 bases, J lost 5 bases, and 13 bases lay in between. Germline CDR1 and CDR2: LNHNV and YYDKDF (reference sequence). The CDR3 totals 15 residues.

The CDR3 DNA is TGTGCCAGCAGCTTAAGGCGGGGGGGCCGGTACCAAGAGACCCAGTACTTC. Translating it yields CASSLRRGGRYQETQYF. This chain joins TRBV11-3 and TRBJ2-5; TRBD2 agrees at 9 bases. This CDR3 spans 17 amino acids. The germline V gene has CDR1 SGHNT and CDR2 YENEEA. The ends lost 2 bases at V and 0 bases at J; junction bases unmatched: 7.

The J gene is TRBJ1-2, the V gene TRBV19, with a weak D call TRBD1 (6 bases). V was cut by 7 bases and J by 2 bases, with 14 bases left in between. Germline V gene data show CDR1 as LNHDA and CDR2 as SQIVND (reference sequence). The CDR3 is 14 residues long. The CDR3 bases are TGTGCCAGTACCAGCCGGGGGGCGAACTATGGCTACACCTTC. It codes for CASTSRGANYGYTF.

The chain is built from TRBV11-2 and TRBJ2-3; tentatively, D is TRBD2 (5 bases). Trimming stripped 1 base from V and 0 bases from J, with 8 bases between. The CDR3 is 15 residues long. Per the germline V gene, CDR1 is SGHAT and CDR2 is FQNNGV. The DNA of the CDR3 is TGTGCCAGCAGCTTAGGCGGGTTTAGCACAGATACGCAGTATTTT. Protein: CASSLGGFSTDTQYF. Based on the CDR3 plus reference TRBV11-2 and TRBJ2-3, the full variable domain is EAGVAQSPRYKIIEKRQSVAFWCNPISGHATLYWYQQILGQGPKLLIQFQNNGVVDDSQLPKDRFSAERLKGVDSTLKIQPAKLEDSAVYLCASSLGGFSTDTQYFGPGTRLTVL.

The genes are TRBV11-2 and TRBJ2-7, with D possibly TRBD2 on 6 matching bases. The V gene's germline CDR1 is SGHAT and CDR2 FQNNGV. The CDR3 sequence is 15 residues long. Trimming left V 5 bases short and J 2 bases short, with 16 bases between. Written as DNA, the CDR3 is TGTGCCAGCAGCCCGGCGGGGCATTCAGCCTACGAGCAGTACTTC. Translating it yields CASSPAGHSAYEQYF. The full variable domain, rest sourced from reference TRBV11-2 and TRBJ2-7, is EAGVAQSPRYKIIEKRQSVAFWCNPISGHATLYWYQQILGQGPKLLIQFQNNGVVDDSQLPKDRFSAERLKGVDSTLKIQPAKLEDSAVYLCASSPAGHSAYEQYFGPGTRLTVT.

The DNA of the CDR3 is TGTGCCAGCAGTGGGGTTGTGGCGGGAGAGCGAGAAGAGACCCAGTACTTC. Protein sequence: CASSGVVAGEREETQYF. The rearrangement links TRBV28 to TRBJ2-5, with 7 bases that match TRBD2. With V trimmed by 5 bases and J by 3 bases, 15 bases remained unmatched. The length of the CDR3 is 17 residues. Germline CDR1 reads MDHEN; CDR2 reads SYDVKM.

The chain carries TRBV11-3 and TRBJ2-5; 8 bases map to TRBD1. The germline gives CDR1 SGHNT, CDR2 YENEEA. V dropped 5 bases and J dropped 6; count of bases not matched to a gene: 8. This CDR3 spans 14 amino acids. CDR3 loop: CASSVQGALQTQYF. The CDR3 region has the DNA TGTGCCAGCAGCGTTCAGGGGGCGCTTCAGACCCAGTACTTC.

The chain employs TRBV6-5 and TRBJ2-7; the D gene is possibly TRBD1 (5 bases). The CDR3 loop spans 14 amino acids. Germline V lookup: CDR1 MNHEY, CDR2 SVGAGI. Trimming stripped 3 bases from V and 2 bases from J, with 11 bases between. The CDR3 nucleotides are TGTGCCAGCAGTTATGGCCAGGGCCCCTACGAGCAGTACTTC. Its translation: CASSYGQGPYEQYF.